The TCR beta chain described here comes from a study of T cell repertoires in cytomegalovirus infection. Study-level background: An indication of both CMV infection and matching HLA type came from public TCR beta signatures.

TCRdb reanalysed the reads using MiXCR and keeps one entry per CDR3 protein. The sample includes a few hundred thousand distinct CDR3 sequences, 26% seen only once; the top ten take less than 15%. V lost 4 bases and J 5 bases, leaving 19 bases between the germline ends. The CDR3 is made up of 16 amino acids. Germline CDR1 is SGHNT and CDR2 is YYREEE (reference sequence). In its sample, this clonotype was seen a few times. Its antigen remains unidentified. Whole-study results and caveats: Public TCR beta family frequency separated CMV-and-HLA carriers, including in an independent cohort. CMV-specific TCR beta clonotypes restricted by HLA-C were the ones dominating the ex vivo response.

This sequence joins TRBV5-4 and TRBJ2-1, with D perhaps TRBD1 or TRBD2 (5 bases each). This receptor was taken from a human donor in good health (CMV status not recorded). Some clones in this sample may be carry-over from other donors' samples. The sequencing input was PBMCs. CDR3 in DNA: TGTGCCAGCAGCAGGGACCTTGGCAGTAATAACAATGAGCAGTTCTTC. It translates to CASSRDLGSNNNEQFF.